The subject of this entry is one TCR beta chain. Antigen specificity is unknown. TCRdb's table, derived via immunoSEQ multiplex PCR, lists solely in-frame clones and lacks some. The sample yields approximately 79,000 clones, roughly 88% seen once. This entry is derived from a study of T cell responses to AZD1222 COVID-19 vaccine. There are 13 residues in the CDR3. Germline CDR1 is SQVTM and CDR2 is ANQGSEA. V was pared by 7 bases and J by 4 bases, with 16 bases between. General observations from the study: The study sampled repertoires only after the peak T cell response. Dominant CD4 TCR responses targeted spike regions 160-218 and 743-854. Mostly white British, mostly female donors; authors suggested clonal diversity may be underestimated.

The sequencing here drew on peripheral blood, taken on day 0 of AZD1222 vaccination. This TCR was sampled from an adult in good health. The rearrangement uses TRBV29-1 and TRBJ1-2; D perhaps matches TRBD1 (6 bases). The CDR3 loop reads CSAAAGATYGYTF. The CDR3 region has the DNA TGCAGCGCAGCGGCGGGGGCAACCTATGGCTACACCTTC.